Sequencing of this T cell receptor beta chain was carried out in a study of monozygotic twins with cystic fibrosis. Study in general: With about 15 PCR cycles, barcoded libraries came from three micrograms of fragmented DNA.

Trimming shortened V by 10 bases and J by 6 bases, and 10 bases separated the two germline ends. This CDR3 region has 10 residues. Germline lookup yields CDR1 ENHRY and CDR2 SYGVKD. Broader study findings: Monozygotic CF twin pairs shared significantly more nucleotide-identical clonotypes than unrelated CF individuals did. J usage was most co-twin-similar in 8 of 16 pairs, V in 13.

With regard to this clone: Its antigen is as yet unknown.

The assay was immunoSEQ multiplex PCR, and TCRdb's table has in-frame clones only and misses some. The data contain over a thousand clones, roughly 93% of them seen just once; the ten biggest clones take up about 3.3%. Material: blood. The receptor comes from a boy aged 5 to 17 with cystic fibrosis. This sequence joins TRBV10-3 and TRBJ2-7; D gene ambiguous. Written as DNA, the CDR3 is TGTGCCACCTCCCCCACCGAGCAGTACTTC. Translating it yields CATSPTEQYF.